This T cell receptor (beta chain) was sequenced for a study of control samples from healthy donors and cancer patients. Clones were sequenced by immunoSEQ multiplex PCR, and TCRdb holds only the in-frame ones, with some missing. Seen here are 75,000 to 95,000 clones, approximately 91% observed once, and the top ten hold under 7.5%. V lost 3 bases and J 11 bases, leaving 16 bases between the germline ends. Germline V lookup: CDR1 SGHAT, CDR2 FQNNGV. The CDR3 contains 13 residues. The source material was blood. The TCR was taken from a woman between 50 and 59 years old in good health. The chain has TRBV11-2 and TRBJ1-1; D is perhaps TRBD1 (6 bases). This CDR3 is CASSFPRGMLAFF. The CDR3 DNA reads TGTGCCAGCAGCTTCCCCAGGGGCATGTTGGCTTTCTTT.